The text below deals with one T cell receptor beta chain. This sample was included in a study of blood T cell repertoires in COVID-19. Study as a whole: Specimens from acute and convalescent COVID-19 originated in the United States, Italy and Spain.

Germline trimming cut 2 bases from V and 1 base from J; bases unmatched to any gene: 1. This CDR3 spans 15 amino acids. Germline V gives CDR1 SGHNT, CDR2 YENEEA. Original data processing: Reference gene primer amplification gave estimated nucleated cell counts. The data were produced by immunoSEQ multiplex PCR, yet TCRdb's version contains in-frame clones alone and is incomplete. That table gives V, J and clone size, and the DNA gave D and trimming. The table lists about 140,000 clones, more than 60% of them singletons. The sample comprised peripheral blood. The clonotype was recovered from an elderly man with acute or convalescent COVID-19. The rearrangement links TRBV11-3 to TRBJ2-1, with TRBD1 identical over 8 bases. CDR3 sequence (DNA): TGTGCCAGCAGCTTACAGGGGGCTTCCTACAATGAGCAGTTCTTC. Amino acids: CASSLQGASYNEQFF.